This TCR beta chain was retrieved from a study of cytomegalovirus exposure and HLA in healthy donors. Findings and limits, study-wide: The study assumed roughly uniform donor sequencing depth for presence/absence analyses. In terms of immune exposure information, only CMV serostatus was available. In a later analysis, parvovirus B19, influenza, CMV and Epstein-Barr virus appeared linked to several top co-occurrence clusters.

V gave up 0 bases and J gave up 1 base; unmatched junction bases: 10. This CDR3 comprises 19 residues. CDR1 and CDR2 (germline): PRHDT, FYEKMQ (reference sequence). As concerns this clone: The antigen is not known.

In the PCR, 60 Vbeta and 13 Jbeta primers were used. Profiled with immunoSEQ multiplex PCR; TCRdb holds only in-frame clones, not every one. The sample records more than 100,000 clones, about 86% being singletons. V gene TRBV13 combines with J gene TRBJ1-1; TRBD1 agrees at 11 bases. This TCR came from a woman in her thirties in good health and CMV-seronegative. The sample taken for sequencing was PBMCs. As DNA, the CDR3 is TGTGCCAGCAGCTTAGGCTTTTGGACAGGGGGCGCCGGGAACACTGAAGCTTTCTTT. Its translation: CASSLGFWTGGAGNTEAFF. Combining the CDR3 with reference TRBV13 and TRBJ1-1 gives the whole variable domain AAGVIQSPRHLIKEKRETATLKCYPIPRHDTVYWYQQGPGQDPQFLISFYEKMQSDKGSIPDRFSAQQFSDYHSELNMSSLELGDSALYFCASSLGFWTGGAGNTEAFFGQGTRLTVV.